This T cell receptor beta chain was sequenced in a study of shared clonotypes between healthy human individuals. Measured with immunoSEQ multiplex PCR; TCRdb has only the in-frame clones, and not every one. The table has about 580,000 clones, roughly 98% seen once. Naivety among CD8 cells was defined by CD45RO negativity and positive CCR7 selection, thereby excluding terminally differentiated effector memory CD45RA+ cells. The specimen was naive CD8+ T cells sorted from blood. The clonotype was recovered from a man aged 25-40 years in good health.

CDR3 DNA: TGTGCCAGTACCGGGACAGGGTCCTACGAGCAGTACTTC. This encodes CASTGTGSYEQYF. The chain is built from TRBV11-2 and TRBJ2-7; TRBD1 matches 9 bases. The CDR3 consists of 13 residues. J gave up 1 base and V 9 bases, and 4 bases lay outside the gene matches. CDR1 and CDR2 from the germline V gene are SGHAT and FQNNGV.